Shown below are 2 T cell receptor beta chains from a single sample sequenced in a study of blood T cell repertoires in COVID-19. Method: immunoSEQ multiplex PCR; TCRdb's copy keeps in-frame clones and lacks some. The sample gives tens of thousands of clones, about 79% of which show up once; more than 4% is in the top ten. The sample taken for sequencing was peripheral blood. Source of these receptors: a woman aged 60-70 years with acute or convalescent COVID-19.

A few counts support this clone. The rearrangement uses TRBV7-3 and TRBJ2-3; no clear D. V was cut by 2 bases and J by 3 bases, with 6 bases left in between. Per the germline V gene, CDR1 is SGHTA and CDR2 is FQGTGA. The CDR3 extends over 13 amino acids. This CDR3 is CASSLVQTDTQYF. CDR3 nucleotides: TGTGCCAGCAGCTTAGTACAGACAGATACGCAGTATTTT. The whole variable domain, filled in from reference TRBV7-3 and TRBJ2-3, reads GAGVSQTPSNKVTEKGKYVELRCDPISGHTALYWYRQSLGQGPEFLIYFQGTGAADDSGLPNDRFFAVRPEGSVSTLKIQRTERGDSAVYLCASSLVQTDTQYFGPGTRLTVL.

CDR3 nucleotide sequence: TGTGCCAGCAGTGAGGAGGGGGGGCTTATCTATAATTCACCCCTCCACTTT. Residues: CASSEEGGLIYNSPLHF. The V gene is TRBV6-1, the J gene TRBJ1-6; perhaps TRBD1 as D (6 bases). Germline assignment: CDR1 MNHNS and CDR2 SASEGT. This CDR3 has 17 amino acids. Between the trimmed V and J ends, which lost 3 bases and 3 bases, there was a span of 15 bases.